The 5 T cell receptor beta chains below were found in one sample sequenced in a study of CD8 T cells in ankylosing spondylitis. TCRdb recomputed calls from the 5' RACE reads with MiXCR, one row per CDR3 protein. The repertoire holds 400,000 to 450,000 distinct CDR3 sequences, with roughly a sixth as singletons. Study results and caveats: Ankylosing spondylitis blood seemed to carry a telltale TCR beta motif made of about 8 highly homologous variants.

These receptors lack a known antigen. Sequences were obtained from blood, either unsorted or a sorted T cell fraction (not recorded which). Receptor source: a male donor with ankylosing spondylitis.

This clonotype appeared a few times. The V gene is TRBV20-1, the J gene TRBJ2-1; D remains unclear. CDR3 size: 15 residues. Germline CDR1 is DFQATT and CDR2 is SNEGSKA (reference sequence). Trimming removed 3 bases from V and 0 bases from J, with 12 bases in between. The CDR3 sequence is CSASPTVYSYNEQFF. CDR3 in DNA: TGCAGTGCTAGTCCGACCGTCTACTCCTACAATGAGCAGTTCTTC.

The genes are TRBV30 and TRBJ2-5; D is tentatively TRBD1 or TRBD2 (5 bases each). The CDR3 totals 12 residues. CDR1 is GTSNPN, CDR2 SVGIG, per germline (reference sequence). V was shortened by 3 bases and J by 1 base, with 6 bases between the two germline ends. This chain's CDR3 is CAWRGTQETQYF. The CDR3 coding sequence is TGTGCCTGGAGGGGGACCCAAGAGACCCAGTACTTC.

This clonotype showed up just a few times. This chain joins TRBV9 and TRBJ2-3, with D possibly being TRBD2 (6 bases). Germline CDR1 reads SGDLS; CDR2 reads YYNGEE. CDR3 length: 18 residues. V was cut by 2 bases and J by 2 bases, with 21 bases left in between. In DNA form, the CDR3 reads TGTGCCAGCAGCGTCCCCCTCGCGGGACGGGGAATCACAGATACGCAGTATTTT. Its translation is CASSVPLAGRGITDTQYF.

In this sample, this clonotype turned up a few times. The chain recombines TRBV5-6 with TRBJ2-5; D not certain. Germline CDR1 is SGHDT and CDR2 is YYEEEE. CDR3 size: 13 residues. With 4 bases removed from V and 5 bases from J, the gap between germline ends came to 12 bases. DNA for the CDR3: TGTGCCAGCAGCACCTCTAGATTGGAGACCCAGTACTTC. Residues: CASSTSRLETQYF.

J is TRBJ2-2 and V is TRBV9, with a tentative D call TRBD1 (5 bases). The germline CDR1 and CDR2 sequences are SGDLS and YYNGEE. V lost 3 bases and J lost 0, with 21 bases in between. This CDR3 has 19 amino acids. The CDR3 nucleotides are TGTGCCAGCAGCGCCACGATATACCCCCAGGGATCGAACACCGGGGAGCTGTTTTTT. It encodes CASSATIYPQGSNTGELFF.